This section outlines one T cell receptor (beta chain) sequence together with its context. The antigen is not known. This table comes from immunoSEQ multiplex PCR, and its TCRdb copy is limited to in-frame clones, with some not included. The table records some 1.4 million clones, roughly 96% of them present only once. CDR1 and CDR2 from the germline V gene are SEHNR and FQNEAQ (reference sequence). The J segment lost 4 bases and the V segment lost 5 bases, leaving 9 bases of the junction unmatched. This CDR3 has 16 amino acids. This record comes from a study of shared clonotypes between healthy human individuals. At the level of the study: Per donor, three plates held CD4 naive cells, three held CD4 memory, two held CD8 naive and one held CD8 memory.

General study findings and limits: Among donors, the sharing of clonotypes was expected to be influenced by sequencing depth. Generation probabilities of non-shared clonotypes were lower (relative to those shared by all four donors). Across subsets, estimated richness was generally greater for naive than for memory populations.

The TCR sequence derives from a man in his thirties or forties in good health. Sample: naive CD4+ T cells sorted from blood. Stated subset: CD45RA+ positively selected. The genes are TRBV7-9 and TRBJ2-2; TRBD2 matches at 8 bases. The CDR3 DNA reads TGTGCCAGCAGCCCTTCAGCGGGAGAGTTCACCGGGGAGCTGTTTTTT. It translates to CASSPSAGEFTGELFF.